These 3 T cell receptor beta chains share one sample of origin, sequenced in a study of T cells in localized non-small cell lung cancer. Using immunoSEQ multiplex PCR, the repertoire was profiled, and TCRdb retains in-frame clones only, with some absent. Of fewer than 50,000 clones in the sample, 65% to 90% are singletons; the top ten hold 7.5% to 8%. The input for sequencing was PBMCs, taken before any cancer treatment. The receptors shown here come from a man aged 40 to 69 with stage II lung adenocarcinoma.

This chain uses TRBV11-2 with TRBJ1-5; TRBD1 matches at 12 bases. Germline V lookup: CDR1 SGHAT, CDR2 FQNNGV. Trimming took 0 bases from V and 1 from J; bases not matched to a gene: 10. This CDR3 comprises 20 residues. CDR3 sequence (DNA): TGTGCCAGCAGCTTAGACTGGGGACAGGGGGCGAGCGGAAGCAATCAGCCCCAGCATTTT. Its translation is CASSLDWGQGASGSNQPQHF.

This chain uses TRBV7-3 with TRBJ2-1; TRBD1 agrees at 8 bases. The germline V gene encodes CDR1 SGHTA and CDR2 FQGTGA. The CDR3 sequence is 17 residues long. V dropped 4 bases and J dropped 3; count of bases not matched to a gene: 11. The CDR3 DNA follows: TGTGCCAGCAGCTCGTCCAAAGGGACAGGTAGCTACAATGAGCAGTTCTTC. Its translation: CASSSSKGTGSYNEQFF.

Written as DNA, the CDR3 is TGCGCCAGCAGCCAAGAGGAGCCGCCGTGGAATTCACCCCTCCACTTT. Amino acids: CASSQEEPPWNSPLHF. This chain links TRBV4-1 with TRBJ1-6, with unresolved D. With 0 bases removed from V and 7 bases from J, the gap between germline ends came to 13 bases. Germline V gene sequence: CDR1 MGHRA, CDR2 YSYEKL. This CDR3 spans 16 amino acids.